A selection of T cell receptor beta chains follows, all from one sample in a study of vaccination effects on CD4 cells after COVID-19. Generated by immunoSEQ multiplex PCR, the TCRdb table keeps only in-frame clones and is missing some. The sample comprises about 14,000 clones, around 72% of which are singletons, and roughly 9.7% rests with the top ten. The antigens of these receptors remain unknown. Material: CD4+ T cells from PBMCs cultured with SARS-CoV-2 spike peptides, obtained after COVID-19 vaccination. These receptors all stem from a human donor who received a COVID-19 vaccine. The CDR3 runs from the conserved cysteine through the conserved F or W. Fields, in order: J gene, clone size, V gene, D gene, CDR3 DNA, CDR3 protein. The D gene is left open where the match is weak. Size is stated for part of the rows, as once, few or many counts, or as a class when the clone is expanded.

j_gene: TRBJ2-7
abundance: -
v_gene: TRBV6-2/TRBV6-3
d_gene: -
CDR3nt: TGTGCCAGCAGTTACGGCAGGGGCTATACCTACGAGCAGTACTTC
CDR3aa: CASSYGRGYTYEQYF

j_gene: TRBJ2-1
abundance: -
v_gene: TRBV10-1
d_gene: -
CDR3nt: TGCGCCAGCAATGGAGGTCTTCCGTCTCTAGGGGAGCAGTTCTTC
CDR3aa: CASNGGLPSLGEQFF

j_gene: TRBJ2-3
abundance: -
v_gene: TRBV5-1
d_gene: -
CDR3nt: TGCGCCAGCAGCTTCGACGCCATAGGGCGGAGCACAGATACGCAGTATTTT
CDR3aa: CASSFDAIGRSTDTQYF

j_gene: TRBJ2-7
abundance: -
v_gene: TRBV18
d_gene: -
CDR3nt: TGTGCCAGCTCACCGAATGGGGCGCCCTCCTACGAGCAGTACTTC
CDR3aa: CASSPNGAPSYEQYF

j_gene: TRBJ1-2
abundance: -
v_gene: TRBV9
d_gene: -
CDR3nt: TGTGCCAGCAGCGGATACAGGGTCGGCTACACCTTC
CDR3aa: CASSGYRVGYTF

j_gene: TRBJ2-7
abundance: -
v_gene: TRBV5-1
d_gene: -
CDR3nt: TGCGCCAGCAGCTTGGGACAGAACTACGAGCAGTACTTC
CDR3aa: CASSLGQNYEQYF

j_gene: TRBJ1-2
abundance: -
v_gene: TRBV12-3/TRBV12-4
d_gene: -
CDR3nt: TGTGCCGCCAGTTGGTTCTATGGCTACACCTTC
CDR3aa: CAASWFYGYTF

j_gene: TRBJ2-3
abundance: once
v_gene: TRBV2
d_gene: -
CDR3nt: TGTGCCAGCAGCTTCTCCCCAGATACGCAGTATTTT
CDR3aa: CASSFSPDTQYF

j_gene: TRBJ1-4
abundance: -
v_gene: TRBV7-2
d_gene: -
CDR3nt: TGTGCCAGCAGCTTAGAGCTTAATGAAAAACTGTTTTTT
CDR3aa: CASSLELNEKLFF

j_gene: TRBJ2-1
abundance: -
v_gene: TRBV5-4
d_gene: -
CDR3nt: TGTGCCAGCACCCAACAGGGTGGCAATGAGCAGTTCTTC
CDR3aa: CASTQQGGNEQFF

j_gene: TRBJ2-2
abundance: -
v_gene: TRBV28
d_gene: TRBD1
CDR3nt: TGCGCCAGCAGTTTAGGGGTAGGAAGGGGGCGCGGCACCGGGGAGCTGTTTTTT
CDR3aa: CASSLGVGRGRGTGELFF

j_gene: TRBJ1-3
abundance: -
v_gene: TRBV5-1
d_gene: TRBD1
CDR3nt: TGCGCCAGCAGCTTACGACCGGGACAGGACGAGATCGCTGGAAACACCATATATTTT
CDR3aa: CASSLRPGQDEIAGNTIYF

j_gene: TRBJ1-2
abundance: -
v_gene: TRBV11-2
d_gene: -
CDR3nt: TGTGCCAGCAGCTTAGGCCAGAACTATGGCTACACCTTC
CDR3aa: CASSLGQNYGYTF

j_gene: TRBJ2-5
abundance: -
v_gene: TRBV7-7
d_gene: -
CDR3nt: TGTGCTAGCAGCTTAGACGGGGAGTACCAAGAGACCCAGTACTTC
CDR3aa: CASSLDGEYQETQYF

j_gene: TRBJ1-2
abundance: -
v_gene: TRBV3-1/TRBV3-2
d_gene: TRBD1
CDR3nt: TGTGCCAGCAGCCAAGAACCCCCGAGGGACAGCGAAACTTATGGCTACACCTTC
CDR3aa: CASSQEPPRDSETYGYTF

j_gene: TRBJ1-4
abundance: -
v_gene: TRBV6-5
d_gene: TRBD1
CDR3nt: TGTGCCAGCAGATTGGGACAGATAAATGAAAAACTGTTTTTT
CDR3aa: CASRLGQINEKLFF

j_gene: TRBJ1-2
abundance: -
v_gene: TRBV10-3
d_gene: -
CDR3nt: TGTGCCATCAGTGAGTGGTGGCAGTTCTATGGCTACACCTTC
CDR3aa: CAISEWWQFYGYTF

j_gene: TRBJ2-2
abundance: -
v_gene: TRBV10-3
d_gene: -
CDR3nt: TGTGCCATCAGATTGGACACTAACACCGGGGAGCTGTTTTTT
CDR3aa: CAIRLDTNTGELFF

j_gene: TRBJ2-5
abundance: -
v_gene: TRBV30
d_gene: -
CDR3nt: TGTGCCTGGGATGTTAGGGGAGTAAGCCGTGGGACCCAGTACTTC
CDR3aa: CAWDVRGVSRGTQYF

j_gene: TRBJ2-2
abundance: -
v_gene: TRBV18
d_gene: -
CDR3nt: TGTGCCAGCTCACCACTACGGGTGGGTCCCGGGGAGCTGTTTTTT
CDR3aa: CASSPLRVGPGELFF

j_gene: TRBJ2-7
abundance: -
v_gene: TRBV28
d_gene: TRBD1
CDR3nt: TGTGCCAGCATAGCAGGGGGCTTCTACGAGCAGTACTTC
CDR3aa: CASIAGGFYEQYF

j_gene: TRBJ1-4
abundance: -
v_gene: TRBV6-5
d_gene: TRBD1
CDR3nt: TGTGCCAGCAGGGACAGGGTTGATGAAAAACTGTTTTTT
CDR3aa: CASRDRVDEKLFF

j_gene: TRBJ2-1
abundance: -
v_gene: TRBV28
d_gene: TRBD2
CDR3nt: TGTGCCAGCAGCTCTAGCGGGAGTCTCAATGAGCAGTTCTTC
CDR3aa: CASSSSGSLNEQFF

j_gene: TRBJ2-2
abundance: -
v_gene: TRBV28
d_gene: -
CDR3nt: TGTGCCAGCAAAATCATAGGGGACACCGGGGAGCTGTTTTTT
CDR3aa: CASKIIGDTGELFF

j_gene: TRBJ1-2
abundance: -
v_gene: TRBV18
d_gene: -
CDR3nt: TGTGCCAGCTCACCGGCAGGGGACTATGGCTACACCTTC
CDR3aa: CASSPAGDYGYTF

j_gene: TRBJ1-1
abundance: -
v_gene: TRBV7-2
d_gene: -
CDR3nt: TGTGCCAGCAGCCCACGGACGGGGAACACTGAAGCTTTCTTT
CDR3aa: CASSPRTGNTEAFF

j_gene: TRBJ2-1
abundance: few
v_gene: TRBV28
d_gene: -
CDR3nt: TGTGCCAGCAGTTTTAACGGCAGGGCAAACAATGAGCAGTTCTTC
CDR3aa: CASSFNGRANNEQFF

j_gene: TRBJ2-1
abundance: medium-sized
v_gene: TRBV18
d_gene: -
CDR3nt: TGTGCCAGCTCACCCCCGACAGGATCCTACAATGAGCAGTTCTTC
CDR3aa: CASSPPTGSYNEQFF

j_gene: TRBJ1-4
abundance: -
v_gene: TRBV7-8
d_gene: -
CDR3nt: TGTGCCAGCAGCTTAGAGGGGTGGGGTGAAAAACTGTTTTTT
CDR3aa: CASSLEGWGEKLFF

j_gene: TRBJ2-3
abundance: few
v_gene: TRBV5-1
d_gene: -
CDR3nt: TGCGCCAGCAGCGCTCAGGGGATCGGCGCAGATACGCAGTATTTT
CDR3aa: CASSAQGIGADTQYF

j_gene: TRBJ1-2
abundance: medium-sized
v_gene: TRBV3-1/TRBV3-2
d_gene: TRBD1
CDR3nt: TGTGCCAGCAGCCCGACAGGGGGCAGAGGTGGCTACACCTTC
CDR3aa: CASSPTGGRGGYTF

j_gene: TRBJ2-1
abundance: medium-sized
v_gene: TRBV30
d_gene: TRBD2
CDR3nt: TGTGCCTGGAGTCTGAGGGAGGGTAGGGAGCAGTTCTTC
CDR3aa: CAWSLREGREQFF

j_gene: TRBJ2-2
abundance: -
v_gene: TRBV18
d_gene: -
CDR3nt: TGTGCCAGCTCACCAACCCGCGGCGTTAGGGACACCGGGGAGCTGTTTTTT
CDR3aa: CASSPTRGVRDTGELFF

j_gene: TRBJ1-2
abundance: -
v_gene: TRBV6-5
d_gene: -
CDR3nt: TGTGCCAGCAGTTACTCAGGGGGAAGTTACTATGGCTACACCTTC
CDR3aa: CASSYSGGSYYGYTF

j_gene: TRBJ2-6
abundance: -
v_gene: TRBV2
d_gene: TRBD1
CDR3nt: TGTGCCAGCAGTGGGGGGACAGGCCGCTCTGGGGCCAACGTCCTGACTTTC
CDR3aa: CASSGGTGRSGANVLTF

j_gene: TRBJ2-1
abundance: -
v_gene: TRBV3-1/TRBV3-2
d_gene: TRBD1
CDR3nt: TGTGCCAGCAGCCAAGAGGGATTTGGCAGGGGGTCTGAGCAGTTCTTC
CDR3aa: CASSQEGFGRGSEQFF

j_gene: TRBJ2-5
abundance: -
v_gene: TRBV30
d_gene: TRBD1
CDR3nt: TGTGCCTGGAGTGTACTGTTAGGGACAGCCCGTGGGACCCAGTACTTC
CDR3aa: CAWSVLLGTARGTQYF

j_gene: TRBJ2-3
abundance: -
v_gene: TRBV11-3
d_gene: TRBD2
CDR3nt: TGTGCCAGCAGCCCCTCCCGCGGGGGGAGCACAGATACGCAGTATTTT
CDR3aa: CASSPSRGGSTDTQYF

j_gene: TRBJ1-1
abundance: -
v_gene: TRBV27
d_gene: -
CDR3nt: TGTGCCAGCAGTTTAGGAAGGCACCAAGCTGAAGCTTTCTTT
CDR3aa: CASSLGRHQAEAFF

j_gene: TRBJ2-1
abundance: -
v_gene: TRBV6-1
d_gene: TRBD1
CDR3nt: TGTGCCAGCAGTGAAGCGGGAACAGGGGCCTACAATGAGCAGTTCTTC
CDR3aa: CASSEAGTGAYNEQFF